This record concerns one T cell receptor beta chain sequence. This clone has only one observation. This clone's antigen is unknown. Per-nucleotide qualities are absent, and no much larger clonotype sits a single base away. The sample originates from a study of shared clonotypes between healthy human individuals (dated by TCRdb to the early 2020s). Describing the broader study: Three men and two women, aged 18 to 49 years, made up the cohort. For each donor, CD4 naive and CD4 memory were each run on three plates, CD8 naive on two plates, and CD8 memory on one plate. Per donor, leukapheresis produced somewhere between about 0.9 and 9.5 billion PBMCs. Different laboratories and diverse techniques were used to prepare libraries and sequence TCR repertoires, to increase sequencing depth and limit assay-specific biases. Blood TCR repertoires of roughly 5 healthy adults were deeply sequenced to estimate repertoire size and the extent of clonotype sharing between individuals.

General study outcomes and caveats: Clonotypes shared by all four sorted-subset donors showed higher generation probabilities than non-shared clonotypes. Because the study included a small number of donors, the genetic and exposure-history diversity represented was limited. Sampling was limited to blood, and TCR repertoires in tissue likely differ from TCR repertoires in blood. Naive subsets generally had larger estimated clonotype richness than memory subsets did. Even with the large sequencing depth, rarefaction of the sorted-subset datasets indicated that sequencing was incomplete. Based on pairwise subsampling, the degree of clonotype sharing among donors was expected to be affected by sequencing depth. Sharing across four donors was observed for approximately 5% of naive CD4, over 3% of naive CD8, about 2.3% of memory CD4, and around 0.4% of memory CD8 clonotypes.

CDR1 SGHVS and CDR2 FQNEAQ are derived from the germline V gene. V is cut back by 2 bases and J by 4 bases, with 6 bases in the junction unmatched. The CDR3 has 15 amino acids, counting the end cysteine and phenylalanine. Only CDR3 DNA remains: 45 bases, in frame from the first base. The donors were healthy, HIV-negative adults with no recently reported acute infections or vaccinations. Only Caucasian adults living in Nashville, Tennessee, USA were represented among the donors. CD4+ T cells were enriched by magnetic negative selection; naive cells were then positively selected on CD45RA, and the negative fraction formed the memory subset. Blood was collected by leukapheresis, and PBMCs were isolated by Ficoll-Histopaque density gradient centrifugation and then cryopreserved in liquid nitrogen vapor phase. Purity and quantity of every magnetically sorted T cell population were checked by analytical flow cytometry. Each sorted fraction had its genomic DNA isolated and then quantified by UV absorbance on a Nanodrop 2000c.

TCR CDR3 regions were amplified from genomic DNA by multiplex PCR using the deep immunoSEQ assay. Extracted genomic DNA from each cell subset was spread evenly across all wells of several immunoSEQ 96-well plates, with each plate serving as a replicate. Each replicate PCR for sorted subsets received 200 ng genomic DNA, equal to about 30,000 T cell genomes. The purified libraries were quantified using a Qubit 3.0 fluorometer, sized with a Bioanalyzer 2100, and then quantified again using the KAPA Library Quantification kit. Every immunoSEQ 96-well plate was sequenced on a separate single-read 150-cycle Illumina NextSeq 550 flow cell. The authors' analysis ran thus. Because the immunoSEQ output included only junctional sequences and no quality scores, the filtering could not be the same as the filtering used for full-length reads. To assign V/J genes and CDR3, sequences were annotated using PyIR, a Python wrapper for IgBLAST v1.9, with IMGT germline references. Reads were removed for weak V/J assignments (E-value above 1e-6), missing CDR3, stop codons, out-of-frame junctions, or ambiguous translated residues. A V3J clonotype was defined by an identical inferred V gene, J gene, and CDR3 amino acid sequence. Percentage overlap between repertoires was computed as shared unique clonotypes divided by the size of the smaller repertoire. Three approaches were used to assess repertoire richness: RTK rarefaction, the Chao1 estimator, and Recon v2.1 estimates of unobserved clonotypes. Generation probabilities were computed with OLGA for all TCRbeta clonotypes obtained by the gDNA method from several donors. Held by TCRdb, this immuneACCESS table contains in-frame sequences only and omits some clones. Under half of the omission traces to an unresolved V gene where checked; the cause of the rest is unknown. The V and J calls and clone size come from that table; D and trimming were worked out from the DNA. Counted in this sample were 1,100,000 or so clones; 78% of them appeared once. The ten largest clonotypes hold around 0.47% of the sample.

Recombination linked TRBV7-8 to TRBJ2-7; 9 of the junction bases match TRBD2. This clonotype was sampled from a man in his late teens or twenties in good health. Some clones in this sample may be carry-over from other donors' samples. The material sequenced was memory CD4+ T cells from PBMCs. The label giving this sample's cell subset or site can be read as: CD45RA-negative fraction. At the DNA level, the sequence is TGTGCCAGCAGCTTAAATGGCGGGAGGGGGTACGAGCAGTACTTC. Its coded protein is CASSLNGGRGYEQYF.